The source of this T cell receptor beta chain is a study of blood T cell repertoires in COVID-19. Study-wide background: The cDNA or gDNA used as material had been derived from T cells, B-cell-depleted T cells, or PBMCs.

CDR1 is MNHEY, CDR2 SVGAGI, per germline. V lost 5 bases, J lost 5 bases, and 12 bases lay in between. The CDR3 is 13 amino acids. In the study's own analysis: Amplification from reference gene primers served as the basis for estimated nucleated cell counts. Measured with immunoSEQ multiplex PCR; TCRdb has only the in-frame clones, and not every one. For V, J and clone size, that table is used; D and trimming come from the DNA. The data contain approximately 210,000 clones, roughly 82% of them singletons. Assignment of participants to cohorts was predicated upon participant-reported clinical history. Cohort 3 donors were reported recovered after two negative PCRs, clearance, or symptom resolution.

The rearrangement uses TRBV6-5 and TRBJ1-2; D gene unclear. The receptor was isolated from a man in his forties who had recovered from COVID-19. The sequencing sample was made of PBMCs or T cells enriched from blood (not recorded which). The CDR3 loop is CASSTLFGYGYTF. The CDR3 DNA follows: TGTGCCAGCAGTACCCTGTTCGGTTATGGCTACACCTTC.